This T cell receptor beta chain comes out of a study of OX40 agonist ivuxolimab in advanced cancers. Regarding the research as a whole: The costimulatory receptor OX40 (CD134) was targeted by ivuxolimab, a fully human IgG2 agonistic monoclonal antibody. Of the approximately 50 patients in dose escalation, about 20 had hepatocellular carcinoma, some 15 had melanoma, 9 had renal cell carcinoma and 9 had head and neck cancer. Peripheral TCRbeta sequencing was intended to test whether TCR sequence diversity was altered and clonal T-cell expansion was caused by ivuxolimab. A male proportion of roughly 85% and a mean age of approximately 58 years, ranging from roughly 23 to 90, were recorded for the dose-escalation cohort. Patients were allowed to have had prior anti-PD-1, anti-PD-L1 or anti-CTLA-4 therapy, and approximately 40% of the dose-escalation patients had been treated with checkpoint inhibitors. The paper covers the monotherapy dose-escalation part of the phase I ivuxolimab trial, which included N = 52 patients. Partial responses occurred in three dose-escalation patients: two with cutaneous melanoma and one with hepatocellular carcinoma. Intravenous ivuxolimab was administered to patients every 2 weeks at six dose levels: 0.01, 0.1, 0.3, 1.5, 3 and 10 mg/kg.

In the case of this clone: It has no known antigen specificity. Per-base quality was not reported, and no clone a single base away is much larger than it.

Here is what the overall study found, with its caveats: After ivuxolimab, more expanded clones were found on average in CD8+ T cells than in CD4+ T cells. Partial responders in the 0.1-3.0 mg/kg groups had among the lowest normalized peripheral clonal expansion, especially among CD8+ T cells. Low levels of normalized T-cell clonal expansion were also seen in some patients who did not respond. At doses of 0.1 to 3.0 mg/kg, clonal expansion of both CD4+ and CD8+ blood T cells was observed from baseline to week 6. The antigen specificity of the peripheral T cells that underwent clonal expansion was not determined.

Genomic DNA was extracted from sorted cells for sequencing of the TCRbeta CDR3 region. The immunoSEQ Assay was used to sequence the TCRbeta CDR3 regions. Here the immuneACCESS table is served through TCRdb, limited to in-frame sequences with V and J called. Missing clones are a known gap in these copies; in checked studies unresolved V genes cover under half, and the rest lacks a known reason. The sample yields around 12,000 clones; 80% to 90% were counted once. The leading ten clones occupy roughly 50% of the sample. The trial excluded patients who had a history of autoimmune disease or were on systemic immunosuppression. Peripheral blood for TCR sequencing was drawn from every dose cohort at baseline, at cycle 4 day 1 and at cycle 7 day 1. Samples came from an open-label, multicenter, first-in-human phase I dose-escalation trial of ivuxolimab. Adults with locally advanced or metastatic head and neck squamous cell, hepatocellular, melanoma or renal cell carcinoma were enrolled in the trial. Before TCR sequencing, CD4+ T cells and CD8+ T cells from peripheral blood were sorted into separate populations.

This material consisted of CD4+ or CD8+ T cells sorted from blood, taken in a trial of the OX40 agonist ivuxolimab. This receptor was taken from an adult with an advanced solid tumor such as melanoma, head and neck, liver or kidney cancer.

The CDR3 protein: CASNSGTSGGLGYF. The sequenced DNA: TGCGCCAGCAACTCCGGGACTAGCGGTGGGTTGGGGTATTTT. Recombination joined TRBV5-1 with TRBJ2-3, and 11 junction bases match TRBD2. The CDR3 spans 14 residues, from the cysteine through the phenylalanine. Only the CDR3 portion is preserved as DNA: 42 bases, with reading frame beginning at the first base. The germline V gene encodes CDR1 SGHRS and CDR2 YFSETQ. Germline trimming amounts to 6 bases on V and 14 bases on J, with 14 as the count of junction bases outside the gene matches.